One and the same sample provided the 19 T cell receptor beta chains below, sequenced in a study of blood T cell repertoires in COVID-19. TCRdb keeps only in-frame clones here, not all; method: immunoSEQ multiplex PCR. The sample lists about 440,000 clones, 70% to 90% occurring once. Sequencing was done on a sample of PBMCs or T cells enriched from blood (not recorded which). The origin of the receptors is a woman younger than 30 with acute COVID-19.

This clone is a singleton in its sample. V is TRBV7-3 and J is TRBJ2-2; 9 bases align to TRBD2. With V trimmed by 2 bases and J by 6 bases, 4 bases remained unmatched. This CDR3 has 15 amino acids. Germline V gives CDR1 SGHTA, CDR2 FQGTGA. The CDR3: CASSLAGGPPGELFF. CDR3 DNA: TGTGCCAGCAGCTTAGCGGGGGGGCCCCCCGGGGAGCTGTTTTTT. Filled out from reference TRBV7-3 and TRBJ2-2, the complete variable domain reads GAGVSQTPSNKVTEKGKYVELRCDPISGHTALYWYRQSLGQGPEFLIYFQGTGAADDSGLPNDRFFAVRPEGSVSTLKIQRTERGDSAVYLCASSLAGGPPGELFFGEGSRLTVL.

This rearrangement joins TRBV7-9 to TRBJ2-5; 10 positions match TRBD1. The CDR3 consists of 17 residues. With 1 base clipped from V and 5 bases from J, the junction kept 10 bases outside the gene matches. Germline CDR1 and CDR2: SEHNR and FQNEAQ (reference sequence). CDR3 sequence: CASSLVGRTGGRETQYF. CDR3 DNA sequence: TGTGCCAGCAGCTTAGTTGGGCGGACAGGGGGACGGGAGACCCAGTACTTC.

The CDR3 sequence: CASIMRGSVNTEAFF. CDR3 nucleotide sequence: TGTGCCAGCATTATGAGGGGGAGCGTGAACACTGAAGCTTTCTTT. The chain links TRBV6-5 to TRBJ1-1, with TRBD1 as a possible D gene (6 bases). Germline CDR1 is MNHEY and CDR2 is SVGAGI. This CDR3 has 15 amino acids. V lost 7 bases to trimming and J lost 0 bases, with 15 bases between them.

The chain uses TRBV7-2 and TRBJ2-3; D is unclear. Looked up from germline, CDR1 is SGHTA and CDR2 is FQGNSA. V dropped 2 bases and J dropped 0 bases, with 9 bases sitting between them. This CDR3 contains 15 residues. CDR3 sequence (DNA): TGTGCCAGCAGCTTAAGCGCTCCTAGCACAGATACGCAGTATTTT. It specifies CASSLSAPSTDTQYF. Variable domain in full (rest from reference TRBV7-2 and TRBJ2-3): GAGVSQSPSNKVTEKGKDVELRCDPISGHTALYWYRQSLGQGLEFLIYFQGNSAPDKSGLPSDRFSAERTGGSVSTLTIQRTQQEDSAVYLCASSLSAPSTDTQYFGPGTRLTVL.

This chain joins TRBV28 and TRBJ1-2; D is possibly TRBD1 (5 bases). CDR3 length: 18 amino acids. V lost 1 base and J lost 2, with 20 bases in between. Per the germline V gene, CDR1 is MDHEN and CDR2 is SYDVKM. CDR3 sequence: CASSLSVPTDPGNYGYTF. CDR3 sequence (DNA): TGTGCCAGCAGTTTATCGGTCCCGACAGACCCTGGAAACTATGGCTACACCTTC.

The chain recombines TRBV28 with TRBJ1-1; 10 bases align to TRBD1. This CDR3 comprises 16 residues. Per germline, CDR1 MDHEN and CDR2 SYDVKM. V gave up 3 bases and J gave up 5 bases; unmatched junction bases: 9. The CDR3 region is CASSLRSGTGATEAFF. The DNA for the CDR3 is TGTGCCAGCAGTTTGCGTTCCGGGACAGGGGCTACTGAAGCTTTCTTT.

The CDR3 coding sequence is TGTGCCAGCAGCGCAGGACAGGGTACGGCAGAGACCCAGTACTTC. Its translation is CASSAGQGTAETQYF. The genes are TRBV9 and TRBJ2-5; 8 bases are a match to TRBD1. This CDR3 is 15 amino acids long. The J segment lost 4 bases and the V segment lost 3 bases, leaving 8 bases of the junction unmatched. The V gene's germline CDR1 is SGDLS and CDR2 YYNGEE.

The rearrangement joins TRBV5-6 to TRBJ1-1; D unclear. The V end lost 4 bases, the J end lost 6 bases, and 16 bases lay between the germline ends. The CDR3 runs 14 residues. CDR1 SGHDT and CDR2 YYEEEE come from the germline V gene. CDR3 sequence reads: CASSRSGVGAEAFF. The CDR3 nucleotides are TGTGCCAGCAGCCGCTCCGGGGTCGGCGCTGAAGCTTTCTTT.

Only one count was recorded for this clone. V is TRBV18 and J is TRBJ1-5; unclear D gene. This CDR3 has 14 residues. Trimming took off 1 base at V and 5 bases at J, with 9 bases between the two ends. Germline V gene sequence: CDR1 KGHSH, CDR2 LQKENI. The CDR3 region is CASSPQTVDQPQHF. CDR3 sequence (DNA): TGTGCCAGCTCACCACAAACAGTCGATCAGCCCCAGCATTTT.

The CDR3 loop is CSVEGRTSRDSPLATQYF. The CDR3 DNA follows: TGCAGCGTTGAAGGTAGGACGTCGAGGGACAGTCCGTTGGCGACCCAGTACTTC. V and J are TRBV29-1 and TRBJ2-5; the match to TRBD1 covers 7 bases. Germline values: CDR1 SQVTM, CDR2 ANQGSEA. The ends lost 1 base at V and 7 bases at J; junction bases unmatched: 21. The CDR3 extends over 18 amino acids.

A single count supports this clone. For the CDR3, the DNA is TGTGCCAGCTCGCAAGGGGGCCCAGTCCTTTATAGCAATCAGCCCCAGCATTTT. It yields the protein CASSQGGPVLYSNQPQHF. The gene calls are TRBV25-1 and TRBJ1-5, with 7 bases matching TRBD1. This CDR3 is 18 amino acids long. Germline V gene data show CDR1 as MGHDK and CDR2 as SYGVNS. The J segment lost 0 bases and the V segment lost 8 bases, leaving 16 bases of the junction unmatched.

The chain combines TRBV9 with TRBJ2-1; 10 nucleotides line up with TRBD2. V lost 3 bases and J lost 6; bases outside the gene matches: 6. Germline CDR1 SGDLS, CDR2 YYNGEE. This CDR3 is built from 15 residues. The CDR3: CASSGGLAVINEQFF. The CDR3 coding sequence is TGTGCCAGCAGCGGTGGACTAGCGGTTATCAATGAGCAGTTCTTC.

The rearrangement joins TRBV5-5 to TRBJ1-3; no definite D call. Germline V gives CDR1 SGHKS, CDR2 YYEKEE (reference sequence). V was clipped by 0 bases and J by 1 base, with 11 bases between them. This CDR3 contains 16 residues. The CDR3 DNA reads as TGTGCCAGCAGCTTGGACCAATCTCGGTCTGGAAACACCATATATTTT. Residues: CASSLDQSRSGNTIYF.

Note on this clone: Within the sample, other DNA sequences also encode this same CDR3. This rearrangement joins TRBV7-9 to TRBJ1-1; weak D call: TRBD1 (5 bases). The CDR3 spans 14 residues. Trimming took off 0 bases at V and 1 base at J, with 6 bases between the two ends. Germline V lookup: CDR1 SEHNR, CDR2 FQNEAQ (reference sequence). CDR3 protein: CASSLAQGNTEAFF. CDR3 nucleotides: TGTGCCAGCAGCTTAGCCCAGGGGAACACTGAAGCTTTCTTT.

The chain combines TRBV9 with TRBJ2-7, with TRBD1 identical over 7 bases. The germline V gene encodes CDR1 SGDLS and CDR2 YYNGEE. The V gene end was trimmed by 0 bases and the J gene end by 7 bases; junction bases not matched to a gene: 10. This CDR3 has 15 amino acids. Here the CDR3 reads CASSVGPGGVWEQYF. DNA of the CDR3: TGTGCCAGCAGCGTAGGGCCAGGGGGAGTGTGGGAGCAGTACTTC.

The chain carries TRBV13 and TRBJ2-4; 11 bases align to TRBD1. CDR3 size: 16 residues. The trim removed 4 bases at V and 1 base at J, leaving 3 bases unmatched. Germline loops: CDR1 PRHDT, CDR2 FYEKMQ (reference sequence). The CDR3 loop reads CASSSGQGAAKNIQYF. DNA of the CDR3: TGTGCCAGCAGCTCCGGACAGGGGGCTGCCAAAAACATTCAGTACTTC.

This clone was counted a single time. The chain links TRBV6-5 to TRBJ1-6; TRBD1 agrees at 7 bases. The germline CDR1 and CDR2 sequences are MNHEY and SVGAGI. J was trimmed by 7 bases and V by 7 bases; bases with no gene match: 7. The CDR3 runs 14 residues. The CDR3, as DNA: TGTGCCAGCACTCGACAGGGCGCCAATTCACCCCTCCACTTT. Its protein product is CASTRQGANSPLHF.

CDR3 region: CASRPWGRGRGANVLTF. As DNA, the CDR3 is TGTGCCAGTAGGCCCTGGGGCAGGGGGCGAGGGGCCAACGTCCTGACTTTC. The chain has TRBV19 and TRBJ2-6; TRBD1 matches at 8 bases. V lost 6 bases, J lost 4 bases, and 11 bases stayed unmatched. This CDR3 has 17 amino acids. Germline CDR1 is LNHDA and CDR2 is SQIVND (reference sequence).

The rearrangement uses TRBV19 and TRBJ2-7; 7 nucleotides align to TRBD1. After removal of 3 bases from V and 2 bases from J, the junction contained 7 bases not matched to a gene. CDR1 LNHDA and CDR2 SQIVND come from the germline V gene (reference sequence). CDR3 length: 15 residues. The chain's CDR3 is CASSMTGTFPYEQYF. The CDR3 bases are TGTGCCAGTAGTATGACAGGGACGTTTCCCTACGAGCAGTACTTC.